At least ten counts were recorded for the clone carrying this T cell receptor (beta chain). This record belongs to a study of T-cell reconstitution after alpha-beta-depleted transplantation in children. This CDR3 is built from 16 residues. Trimming at V came to 0 bases and at J to 3 bases, leaving 4 bases not matched to a gene. Germline V lookup: CDR1 MGHDK, CDR2 SYGVNS. It was with unique molecular identifiers that the TCRbeta library was prepared. TCRdb itself ran the PCR reads through MiXCR, one entry per CDR3 protein. Of 15,000 to 20,000 distinct CDR3 sequences in the sample, 7.7% were seen once. The source was PBMCs, mostly from graft donor cells, collected 60 days after TCRalphabeta/CD19-depleted stem cell transplant. The chain recombines TRBV25-1 with TRBJ1-1; TRBD1 agrees at 10 bases. The source of this sequence is a boy in the first two years of life who had a stem cell transplant for Wiskott-Aldrich syndrome, so the T cells may come from the graft donor. For the CDR3, the DNA is TGTGCCAGCAGTGAATATATGGGGACAGGGGACACTGAAGCTTTCTTT. Protein product: CASSEYMGTGDTEAFF.